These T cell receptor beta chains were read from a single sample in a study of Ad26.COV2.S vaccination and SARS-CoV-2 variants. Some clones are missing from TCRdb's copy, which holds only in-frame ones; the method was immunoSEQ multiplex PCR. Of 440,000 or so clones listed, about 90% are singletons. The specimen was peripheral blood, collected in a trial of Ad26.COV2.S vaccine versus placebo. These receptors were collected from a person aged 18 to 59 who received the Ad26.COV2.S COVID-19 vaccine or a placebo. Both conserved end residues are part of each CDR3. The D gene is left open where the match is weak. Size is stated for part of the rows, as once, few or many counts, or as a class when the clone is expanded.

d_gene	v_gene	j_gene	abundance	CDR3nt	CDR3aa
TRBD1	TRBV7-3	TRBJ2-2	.	TGTGCCAGCAGCCTAACAGGGGCGAACACCGGGGAGCTGTTTTTT	CASSLTGANTGELFF
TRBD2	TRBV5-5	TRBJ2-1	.	TGTGCCAGCAGCTTCGTAGCGGGAGGGTACTACAATGAGCAGTTCTTC	CASSFVAGGYYNEQFF
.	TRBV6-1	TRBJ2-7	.	TGTGCCAGCAGTGAATCCGATTCCTACGAGCAGTACTTC	CASSESDSYEQYF
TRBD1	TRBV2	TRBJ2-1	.	TGTGCCAGCAGCGGGACAGGCAATGAGCAGTTCTTC	CASSGTGNEQFF
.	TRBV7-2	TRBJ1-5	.	TGTGCCAGCAGTCTATTCCAAGGGCTTAATCAGCCCCAGCATTTT	CASSLFQGLNQPQHF
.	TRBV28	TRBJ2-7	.	TGTGCCAGCTACGACCGGACAAGTGGGTACGAGCAGTACTTC	CASYDRTSGYEQYF
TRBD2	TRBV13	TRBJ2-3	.	TGTGCCAGCAGCTTATGGACTAGCGGGAGCCATTTGACAGATACGCAGTATTTT	CASSLWTSGSHLTDTQYF
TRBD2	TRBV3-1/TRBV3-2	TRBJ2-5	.	TGTGCCAGCAGCCAAGAAGGCGGGAGGGGAACCCAGTACTTC	CASSQEGGRGTQYF
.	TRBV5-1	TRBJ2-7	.	TGCGCCAGCAGCCTAGGACACCCCTCCTACGAGCAGTACTTC	CASSLGHPSYEQYF
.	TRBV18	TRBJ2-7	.	TGTGCCAGCTCACCCGGACAAGAGCAGTACTTC	CASSPGQEQYF
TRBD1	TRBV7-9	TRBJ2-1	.	TGTGCCAGCAGCTTAGCAACAGGGGGCCTAAATGAGCAGTTCTTC	CASSLATGGLNEQFF
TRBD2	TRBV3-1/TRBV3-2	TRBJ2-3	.	TGTGCCAGCAGCCAAGGACTAGCGGGAGGAGAAGATACGCAGTATTTT	CASSQGLAGGEDTQYF
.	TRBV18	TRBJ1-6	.	TGTGCCAGCTCACCGGCAAGGGATAATTCACCCCTCCACTTT	CASSPARDNSPLHF
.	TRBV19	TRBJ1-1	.	TGTGCCAGTAGTATGGTGGGCGAGAACACTGAAGCTTTCTTT	CASSMVGENTEAFF
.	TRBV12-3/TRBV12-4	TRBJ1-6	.	TGTGCCAGCAGTTTCGCCAGTTCACCCCTCCACTTT	CASSFASSPLHF
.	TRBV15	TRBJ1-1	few	TGTGCCACCAGCAGAGATCGTTTGGGGTCTGAAGCTTTCTTT	CATSRDRLGSEAFF
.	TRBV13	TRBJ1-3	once	TGTGCCAGCAGCTTGGTAACCCGTAGAAACACCATATATTTT	CASSLVTRRNTIYF
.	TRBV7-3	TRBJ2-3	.	TGTGCCAGCAGCTCGGACTCCGAAACGCAGTATTTT	CASSSDSETQYF
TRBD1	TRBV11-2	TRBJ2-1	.	TGTGCCAGCAGCCCCCTCACCGGGACAGGGGCGAATGAGCAGTTCTTC	CASSPLTGTGANEQFF
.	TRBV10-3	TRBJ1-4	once	TGTGCCATCAGTGAGTCTATAAGGGAAAAACTGTTTTTT	CAISESIREKLFF
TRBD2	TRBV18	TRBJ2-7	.	TGTGCCAGCTCAGCCGGGACTAGCGGGAGGGCCCTTTCCTACGAGCAGTACTTC	CASSAGTSGRALSYEQYF
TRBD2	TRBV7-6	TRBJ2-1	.	TGTGCCAGCAGCTTAAGGACTAGCGGGAGCGATGAGCAGTTCTTC	CASSLRTSGSDEQFF
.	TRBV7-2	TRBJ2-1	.	TGTGCCAGCAGCTTACCGGGACTTTACAATGAGCAGTTCTTC	CASSLPGLYNEQFF
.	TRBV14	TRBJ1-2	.	TGTGCCAGCAGCCAAGGACTGAGGGTAGATGGCTACACCTTC	CASSQGLRVDGYTF
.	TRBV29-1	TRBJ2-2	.	TGCAGCGTTGAGTCTTGGACAGCGAACACCGGGGAGCTGTTTTTT	CSVESWTANTGELFF
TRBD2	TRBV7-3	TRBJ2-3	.	TGTGCCAGCAGCTTACAACCGGGACTAGCTACAGATACGCAGTATTTT	CASSLQPGLATDTQYF
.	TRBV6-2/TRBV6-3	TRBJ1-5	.	TGTGCCAGCAGTTACGCTTATAGCAATCAGCCCCAGCATTTT	CASSYAYSNQPQHF
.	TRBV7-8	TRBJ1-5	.	TGTGCCAGCAGCATAGGGGACGGGAATCAGCCCCAGCATTTT	CASSIGDGNQPQHF
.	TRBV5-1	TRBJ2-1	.	TGCGCCAGCAGCTCCCACGGGGCAACCTACAATGAGCAGTTCTTC	CASSSHGATYNEQFF
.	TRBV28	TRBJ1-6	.	TGTGCCAGCCCCTGGGGGGGAAGTATTTCACCCCTCCACTTT	CASPWGGSISPLHF
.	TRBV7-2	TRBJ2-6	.	TGTGCCAGCAGCCCAAGACTCGGGGGGGCCAACGTCCTGACTTTC	CASSPRLGGANVLTF